Listed here are 14 T cell receptor beta chains from one sample, sequenced in a study of response to subunit inactivated influenza vaccine. A single record per CDR3 protein comes from TCRdb applying MiXCR to the RT-PCR reads. In the table there are about 830,000 distinct CDR3 sequences, roughly 18% of which are singletons. This material consisted of PBMCs from blood, taken about 5 days after vaccination. The receptor set was obtained from a man aged 45-65 years who received an inactivated influenza vaccine.

This clonotype was picked up many times. The chain couples TRBV12-3 or TRBV12-4 to TRBJ2-7; TRBD2 agrees at 7 bases. CDR3 length: 14 residues. The trim removed 7 bases at V and 1 base at J, leaving 7 bases unmatched. The CDR3 protein is CASTRGVSSYEQYF. CDR3 coding DNA: TGTGCCAGCACCCGGGGGGTTTCTTCCTACGAGCAGTACTTC.

In this sample, this clonotype turned up a few times. The chain carries TRBV24-1 and TRBJ2-1; 8 bases are shared with TRBD2. The junction had 4 bases not matched to a gene; V was cut back by 1 base and J by 3 bases. Germline CDR1 reads KGHDR; CDR2 reads SFDVKD. The CDR3 has 16 amino acids. This CDR3 reads CATSDFAGLDYNEQFF. CDR3 DNA sequence: TGTGCCACCAGTGATTTTGCGGGACTAGACTACAATGAGCAGTTCTTC.

V and J are TRBV5-5 and TRBJ2-4; the D is unclear. V was shortened by 6 bases and J by 1 base, with 11 bases between the two germline ends. Per the germline V gene, CDR1 is SGHKS and CDR2 is YYEKEE (reference sequence). CDR3 length equals 14 residues. DNA of the CDR3: TGTGCCAGCAACCCAGACGGGGCCAAAAACATTCAGTACTTC. Translating gives CASNPDGAKNIQYF.

This clonotype was detected a few times. V gene TRBV25-1 combines with J gene TRBJ2-1, with TRBD2 identical over 7 bases. Germline assignment: CDR1 MGHDK and CDR2 SYGVNS. V lost 0 bases, J lost 4 bases, and 3 bases stayed unmatched. CDR3 length equals 15 residues. The CDR3 DNA is TGTGCCAGCAGTGAATATTTGGGAGGGTACAATGAGCAGTTCTTC. This translates into CASSEYLGGYNEQFF. The full variable domain, in which reference TRBV25-1 and TRBJ2-1 provide the parts outside the CDR3, is EADIYQTPRYLVIGTGKKITLECSQTMGHDKMYWYQQDPGMELHLIHYSYGVNSTEKGDLSSESTVSRIRTEHFPLTLESARPSHTSQYLCASSEYLGGYNEQFFGPGTRLTVL.

This clonotype has only a few counts. This sequence joins TRBV20-1 and TRBJ2-7; D remains unclear. The V end lost 1 base, the J end lost 0 bases, and 19 bases lay between the germline ends. Per germline, CDR1 DFQATT and CDR2 SNEGSKA (reference sequence). The CDR3 consists of 17 residues. This CDR3 reads CSARASDLTAFSYEQYF. The CDR3 DNA is TGCAGTGCTAGAGCCTCTGACCTTACAGCCTTCTCCTACGAGCAGTACTTC.

This clonotype was detected many times. V and J are TRBV20-1 and TRBJ2-5; 8 bases align to TRBD1. The CDR3 runs 13 residues. Trimming at V came to 6 bases and at J to 4 bases, leaving 7 bases not matched to a gene. Per the germline V gene, CDR1 is DFQATT and CDR2 is SNEGSKA (reference sequence). The CDR3 region has the DNA TGCAGTGCCGGAAGAACAGGGGGAGAGACCCAGTACTTC. Its protein is CSAGRTGGETQYF.

The chain is built from TRBV7-9 and TRBJ1-4; D remains unclear. The CDR3 is 12 amino acids. V lost 5 bases to trimming and J lost 10 bases, with 11 bases between them. CDR1 and CDR2 (germline): SEHNR, FQNEAQ (reference sequence). As DNA, the CDR3 is TGTGCCAGCAGCCACGCAGACGGAAAACTGTTTTTT. The encoded protein is CASSHADGKLFF.

This clonotype was counted a few times. The V and J genes are TRBV6-1 and TRBJ1-2, with TRBD1 matching over 7 bases. The CDR3 consists of 15 residues. V lost 2 bases and J lost 4; bases outside the gene matches: 7. Per germline, CDR1 MNHNS and CDR2 SASEGT. The CDR3 loop is CASSERDSLSYGYTF. The CDR3 DNA follows: TGTGCCAGCAGTGAACGGGACAGTCTGAGCTATGGCTACACCTTC.

The chain uses TRBV27 and TRBJ2-7; 7 nucleotides match TRBD1. V shed 1 base and J 7 bases; nucleotides not matched to a gene: 10. Germline-derived CDR1 and CDR2 are MNHEY and SMNVEV (reference sequence). The CDR3 sequence is 15 residues long. The CDR3 loop is CASSLFPRTGREQYF. The CDR3 bases are TGTGCCAGCAGTTTATTTCCCCGGACAGGTCGGGAGCAGTACTTC.

This chain connects TRBV12-3 or TRBV12-4 to TRBJ2-2; D is unclear. The CDR3 loop spans 15 amino acids. The ends were cut back, 1 base at V and 5 bases at J, with 11 bases in the middle. The CDR3 is CASSLVATGTGELFF. CDR3 DNA sequence: TGTGCCAGCAGTTTAGTAGCCACCGGTACCGGGGAGCTGTTTTTT.

This clonotype showed up just a few times. The chain links TRBV11-2 to TRBJ2-2, with D possibly being TRBD1 (5 bases). Germline-derived CDR1 and CDR2 are SGHAT and FQNNGV. CDR3 length equals 15 residues. Trimming left V 1 base short and J 6 bases short, with 12 bases between. CDR3 residues: CASSLGLQGSGELFF. The DNA for the CDR3 is TGTGCCAGCAGCTTAGGTCTCCAGGGTTCCGGGGAGCTGTTTTTT.

V is TRBV11-2 and J is TRBJ2-1; no clear D. Trimming took off 0 bases at V and 0 bases at J, with 12 bases between the two ends. CDR3 length: 17 residues. Per the germline V gene, CDR1 is SGHAT and CDR2 is FQNNGV. The CDR3 here is CASSLERLASSYNEQFF. For the CDR3, the DNA is TGTGCCAGCAGCTTAGAAAGACTGGCTAGCTCCTACAATGAGCAGTTCTTC.

This chain connects TRBV4-3 to TRBJ2-1; 10 bases are shared with TRBD2. The germline V gene has CDR1 LGHNA and CDR2 YSLEER. The CDR3 is 18 amino acids. V was clipped by 0 bases and J by 0 bases; unmatched bases: 5. The CDR3 protein is CASSQEGPSGGSYNEQFF. In DNA, the CDR3 is TGCGCCAGCAGCCAAGAAGGCCCTAGCGGGGGCTCCTACAATGAGCAGTTCTTC.

This clonotype was seen a handful of times. The chain couples TRBV6-2 or TRBV6-3 to TRBJ2-6; a possible D gene is TRBD2 (5 bases). In germline, CDR1 is MNHEY, CDR2 SVGEGT. This CDR3 is built from 15 residues. Trimming cost V 10 bases and J 4 bases, with 17 bases left between them. Here the CDR3 DNA reads TGTGCCACCCGTCCTCGAGGGTACGGGGCCAACGTCCTGACTTTC. Translation gives CATRPRGYGANVLTF.